The 20 T cell receptor beta chains given below trace back to one sample, sequenced in a study of T cell responses to AZD1222 COVID-19 vaccine. Clones were sequenced by immunoSEQ multiplex PCR, and TCRdb holds only the in-frame ones, with some missing. The sample carries about 150,000 clones, roughly 91% recorded once. Sequenced here: peripheral blood, sampled 28 days after the second AZD1222 dose. These receptors were collected from an adult who received the AZD1222 COVID-19 vaccine.

The chain has TRBV12-3 or TRBV12-4 and TRBJ2-5; D is uncertain. V was clipped by 3 bases and J by 1 base, with 3 bases between them. The CDR3 length is 12 residues. CDR3 nucleotides: TGTGCCAGCAGTTTTCCCCAAGAGACCCAGTACTTC. It is translated as CASSFPQETQYF.

The rearrangement joins TRBV27 to TRBJ2-1, with D possibly called TRBD1 or TRBD2 (5 bases each). Germline CDR1 MNHEY, CDR2 SMNVEV (reference sequence). The CDR3 loop spans 13 amino acids. The germline V and J ends were trimmed by 4 bases and 7 bases, with 11 bases remaining between them. This chain's CDR3 is CASSSGPANEQFF. DNA for the CDR3: TGTGCCAGCAGTTCGGGACCGGCGAATGAGCAGTTCTTC.

The V gene is TRBV7-3, the J gene TRBJ1-1; D is perhaps TRBD1 (5 bases). This CDR3 is 13 amino acids long. From germline, CDR1 is SGHTA and CDR2 FQGTGA. Trimming pared 8 bases from V and 0 bases from J, leaving 10 bases between. Here the CDR3 reads CASSGQLNTEAFF. CDR3 sequence (DNA): TGTGCCAGCTCGGGGCAGCTGAACACTGAAGCTTTCTTT.

The chain is built from TRBV19 and TRBJ1-2; D is perhaps TRBD1 (6 bases). Germline-derived CDR1 and CDR2 are LNHDA and SQIVND (reference sequence). This CDR3 has 18 amino acids. Trimming stripped 5 bases from V and 3 bases from J, with 25 bases between. CDR3 bases: TGTGCCAGTAGTGGAGGGGGGCCTACTCAACATACTTACTATGGCTACACCTTC. This encodes CASSGGGPTQHTYYGYTF.

The chain couples TRBV5-1 to TRBJ2-4; 8 nucleotides match TRBD1. The germline V gene encodes CDR1 SGHRS and CDR2 YFSETQ. Unmatched junction bases numbered 5, after V lost 3 bases and J lost 9 bases. The CDR3 is 13 amino acids. CDR3 amino acids: CASSSTDRGIQYF. CDR3 nucleotide sequence: TGCGCCAGCAGCTCGACCGACAGGGGCATTCAGTACTTC.

The chain is built from TRBV6-2 or TRBV6-3 and TRBJ1-5; D call uncertain. V was pared by 2 bases and J by 3 bases, with 11 bases between. The germline V gene encodes CDR1 MNHEY and CDR2 SVGEGT. This CDR3 has 15 amino acids. This chain's CDR3 is CASSYRPGFNQPQHF. In DNA form, the CDR3 reads TGTGCCAGCAGTTACCGGCCAGGCTTCAATCAGCCCCAGCATTTT.

This clone was seen only once. The chain uses TRBV5-4 and TRBJ2-5, with 10 bases matching TRBD1. CDR1 SGHNT and CDR2 YYREEE come from the germline V gene (reference sequence). Losses at the gene ends were 0 bases for V and 5 bases for J; bases not matched to a gene: 7. This CDR3 contains 16 residues. The CDR3 loop is CASSLVTGGALETQYF. CDR3 bases: TGTGCCAGCAGCTTGGTGACAGGGGGCGCTTTGGAGACCCAGTACTTC.

Comments on this clone: Other nucleotide sequences from this sample produce the same CDR3. V and J are TRBV2 and TRBJ1-3; D is ambiguous. V lost 4 bases to trimming and J lost 0 bases, with 4 bases between them. This CDR3 is 13 amino acids long. Per the germline V gene, CDR1 is SNHLY and CDR2 is FYNNEI. CDR3 region: CASSGISGNTIYF. The CDR3 DNA is TGTGCCAGCAGTGGAATCTCTGGAAACACCATATATTTT. Based on the CDR3 plus reference TRBV2 and TRBJ1-3, the full variable domain is EPEVTQTPSHQVTQMGQEVILRCVPISNHLYFYWYRQILGQKVEFLVSFYNNEISEKSEIFDDQFSVERPDGSNFTLKIRSTKLEDSAMYFCASSGISGNTIYFGEGSWLTVV.

The chain uses TRBV11-2 and TRBJ1-6, with D uncertain. The ends were cut back, 5 bases at V and 7 bases at J, with 15 bases in the middle. In germline, CDR1 is SGHAT, CDR2 FQNNGV. There are 15 residues in the CDR3. The CDR3: CASSPLGPENSPLHF. Here the CDR3 DNA reads TGTGCCAGCAGCCCCCTAGGACCGGAGAATTCACCCCTCCACTTT.

V and J are TRBV28 and TRBJ2-2, with 7 bases lining up with TRBD1. V was pared by 1 base and J by 0 bases, with 2 bases of the junction left unmatched. This CDR3 spans 16 amino acids. In germline, CDR1 is MDHEN, CDR2 SYDVKM. The CDR3 bases are TGTGCCAGCAGTTTATCAGGGGGTACGAACACCGGGGAGCTGTTTTTT. Residues: CASSLSGGTNTGELFF.

The chain carries TRBV28 and TRBJ2-7, with 9 nucleotides matching TRBD2. Trimming at V came to 8 bases and at J to 2 bases, leaving 19 bases not matched to a gene. This CDR3 is 18 amino acids long. Germline CDR1 is MDHEN and CDR2 is SYDVKM. Here the CDR3 DNA reads TGTGCCAGCCGAGGAGAGACCGGGACTAGCCAACTTGCCTACGAGCAGTACTTC. The encoded protein is CASRGETGTSQLAYEQYF.

The chain combines TRBV18 with TRBJ1-4, with D unresolved. With 6 bases removed from V and 0 bases from J, the gap between germline ends came to 23 bases. The CDR3 has 19 residues. Germline loops: CDR1 KGHSH, CDR2 LQKENI. CDR3 in amino acids: CASSFRLRTAVATNEKLFF. In DNA form, the CDR3 reads TGTGCCAGCTCCTTTCGTCTGCGGACTGCTGTTGCAACTAATGAAAAACTGTTTTTT.

The chain links TRBV13 to TRBJ1-2, with a tentative D call TRBD1 (6 bases). V gave up 4 bases and J gave up 5 bases, with 17 bases separating them. Germline loops: CDR1 PRHDT, CDR2 FYEKMQ (reference sequence). The CDR3 spans 15 residues. CDR3: CASSSSGGRWYGYTF. As DNA, the CDR3 is TGTGCCAGCAGCTCGTCGGGGGGCCGATGGTATGGCTACACCTTC.

In this sample, this clone turned up a few times. The V and J genes are TRBV4-1 and TRBJ1-6; 9 nucleotides agree with TRBD1. V was pared by 4 bases and J by 10 bases, with 5 bases of the junction left unmatched. CDR3 length: 14 amino acids. CDR1 is MGHRA and CDR2 is YSYEKL in the germline V gene. CDR3 coding DNA: TGCGCCAGCAGCCTGACAGGGGGTGGCTCACCCCTCCACTTT. Translating it yields CASSLTGGGSPLHF.

This clone was counted a single time. The rearrangement uses TRBV7-3 and TRBJ1-1; maybe TRBD1 (5 bases). CDR3 length: 13 residues. V was trimmed by 7 bases and J by 1 base, leaving 10 bases between them. Germline V gene data show CDR1 as SGHTA and CDR2 as FQGTGA. The CDR3 bases are TGTGCCAGCACCCTGGGGCCGAACACTGAAGCTTTCTTT. This sequence encodes CASTLGPNTEAFF.

This chain links TRBV7-2 with TRBJ1-5; D gene ambiguous. This CDR3 comprises 15 residues. V lost 5 bases to trimming and J lost 0 bases, with 11 bases between them. Germline CDR1 reads SGHTA; CDR2 reads FQGNSA. For the CDR3, the DNA is TGTGCCAGCAGCCCAGCGTGGGGTAGCAATCAGCCCCAGCATTTT. Amino acid sequence: CASSPAWGSNQPQHF. The variable domain in full, completed from reference TRBV7-2 and TRBJ1-5, reads GAGVSQSPSNKVTEKGKDVELRCDPISGHTALYWYRQSLGQGLEFLIYFQGNSAPDKSGLPSDRFSAERTGGSVSTLTIQRTQQEDSAVYLCASSPAWGSNQPQHFGDGTRLSIL.

This clone has a single count. In DNA form, the CDR3 reads TGTGCCAGTAGTCCGCGTATCACTGAAGCTTTCTTT. Protein: CASSPRITEAFF. J is TRBJ1-1 and V is TRBV19, with D uncertain. CDR1 LNHDA and CDR2 SQIVND come from the germline V gene (reference sequence). V lost 5 bases to trimming and J lost 4 bases, with 8 bases between them. There are 12 residues in the CDR3.

The rearrangement links TRBV9 to TRBJ1-4; D is ambiguous. Germline CDR1 and CDR2: SGDLS and YYNGEE. The CDR3 sequence is 15 residues long. The V and J ends lost 4 bases and 0 bases respectively, with 10 bases between them. This chain's CDR3 is CASSPARATNEKLFF. The CDR3 DNA follows: TGTGCCAGCAGCCCCGCCAGAGCAACTAATGAAAAACTGTTTTTT.

This clone occurred once. The genes are TRBV28 and TRBJ2-3; D remains ambiguous. Trimming cost V 0 bases and J 1 base, with 2 bases left between them. Germline assignment: CDR1 MDHEN and CDR2 SYDVKM. This CDR3 region has 13 residues. In nucleotides, the CDR3 is TGTGCCAGCAGTTTATGGGGCACAGATACGCAGTATTTT. It is translated as CASSLWGTDTQYF.

This sequence joins TRBV27 and TRBJ1-1; D is perhaps TRBD1 (5 bases). The CDR3 totals 14 residues. Germline V gives CDR1 MNHEY, CDR2 SMNVEV (reference sequence). Trimming took off 2 bases at V and 3 bases at J, with 10 bases between the two ends. The CDR3 sequence is CASSLVGEYTEAFF. In DNA, the CDR3 is TGTGCCAGCAGTTTAGTAGGGGAGTACACTGAAGCTTTCTTT.